One sample yielded the 30 T cell receptor beta chains listed below, sequenced in a study of shared clonotypes between healthy human individuals (dated by TCRdb to the early 2020s). CD8 naive samples consisted of CD45RO-negative cells that were positively selected for CCR7, yielding a CD45RA+CCR7+ population without TemRA cells. The library was obtained by the immunoSEQ multiplex PCR assay. The source is immuneACCESS, and TCRdb retained only in-frame sequences with V and J called. Part of the clones is not carried over; for the studies checked, unresolved V genes explain less than half of this, and the remainder is unexplained. The sample profile shows hundreds of thousands of clones; 95% to 98% of them were found once. The ten largest clones add up to 0.3% of the sample. The source material was naive CD8+ T cells sorted from blood. Sample cell subset or site, as interpreted from the label and publication: CD45RA+CCR7+. These receptors all stem from a man younger than 40 in good health.

The chain has TRBV6-1 and TRBJ2-1, with 10 bases identical to TRBD2. V was clipped by 10 bases and J by 9 bases; unmatched bases: 15. Germline V lookup: CDR1 MNHNS, CDR2 SASEGT. The CDR3 extends over 15 amino acids. Here the CDR3 DNA reads TGTGCCACCCAGCGGGCTAGCGGGAGTTTTAGTGAGCAGTTCTTC. Encoded protein: CATQRASGSFSEQFF.

The CDR3 nucleotides are TGTGCCAGCAGCCGCACCTCTAGCGGCTTCACAGATACGCAGTATTTT. Amino acids: CASSRTSSGFTDTQYF. This sequence joins TRBV11-2 and TRBJ2-3; 7 nucleotides match TRBD2. Losses at the gene ends were 5 bases for V and 2 bases for J; bases not matched to a gene: 10. Germline V gene lookup returns CDR1 SGHAT and CDR2 FQNNGV. The CDR3 sequence is 16 residues long.

V usage is TRBV5-1 and J usage is TRBJ2-6; 13 nucleotides align to TRBD2. The CDR3 spans 18 residues. The germline CDR1 and CDR2 sequences are SGHRS and YFSETQ. Germline trimming cut 4 bases from V and 0 bases from J; bases unmatched to any gene: 4. CDR3: CASSPGLAGASGANVLTF. The CDR3 DNA sequence: TGCGCCAGCAGCCCCGGACTAGCGGGAGCCTCTGGGGCCAACGTCCTGACTTTC. The full variable domain, with the rest looked up from reference TRBV5-1 and TRBJ2-6, is KAGVTQTPRYLIKTRGQQVTLSCSPISGHRSVSWYQQTPGQGLQFLFEYFSETQRNKGNFPGRFSGRQFSNSRSEMNVSTLELGDSALYLCASSPGLAGASGANVLTFGAGSRLTVL.

This chain links TRBV6-5 with TRBJ2-7, with D perhaps matching TRBD1 or TRBD2 (6 bases each). Trimming took off 0 bases at V and 4 bases at J, with 13 bases between the two ends. Per germline, CDR1 MNHEY and CDR2 SVGAGI. CDR3 length: 15 residues. The CDR3 region has the DNA TGTGCCAGCAGTTACTCTGGGGGGCGCGTATACGAGCAGTACTTC. Protein: CASSYSGGRVYEQYF.

This clone was counted once. V and J are TRBV29-1 and TRBJ1-1; D possibly corresponds to TRBD1 (5 bases). CDR1 is SQVTM, CDR2 ANQGSEA, per germline. V was shortened by 8 bases and J by 4 bases, with 17 bases between the two germline ends. CDR3 length: 13 residues. CDR3 coding DNA: TGCAGCTTCCAGGGACTCGCCAGCACTGAAGCTTTCTTT. It is translated as CSFQGLASTEAFF.

This clone has only a few counts. This chain connects TRBV11-3 to TRBJ2-1; D uncertain. V was clipped by 4 bases and J by 4 bases, with 14 bases between them. The CDR3 has 15 residues. Germline CDR1 reads SGHNT; CDR2 reads YENEEA. The chain's CDR3 is CASSSRAALYNEQFF. CDR3 in DNA: TGTGCCAGCAGCTCCCGGGCAGCCCTTTACAATGAGCAGTTCTTC.

This rearrangement joins TRBV7-2 to TRBJ2-7; 7 bases agree with TRBD2. The CDR3 extends over 17 amino acids. Germline CDR1 and CDR2: SGHTA and FQGNSA. The V and J ends lost 2 bases and 2 bases, in that order; junction bases with no gene match: 12. CDR3 DNA sequence: TGTGCCAGCAGCTTAAGATTTCTAGCGGAGGCCCCCTACGAGCAGTACTTC. Encoded protein: CASSLRFLAEAPYEQYF.

The chain uses TRBV11-2 and TRBJ2-7; D is perhaps TRBD1 (6 bases). Trimming shortened V by 1 base and J by 0 bases, and 7 bases separated the two germline ends. Germline V gene sequence: CDR1 SGHAT, CDR2 FQNNGV. CDR3 size: 14 residues. The CDR3 spells CASSLGDNSYEQYF. The DNA for the CDR3 is TGTGCCAGCAGCTTAGGGGACAACTCCTACGAGCAGTACTTC.

Only one count was recorded for this clone. The gene calls are TRBV6-1 and TRBJ2-7; TRBD1 is a possible D gene (6 bases). Germline V gene sequence: CDR1 MNHNS, CDR2 SASEGT. This CDR3 region has 13 residues. V was trimmed by 4 bases and J by 2 bases, leaving 9 bases between them. CDR3 amino acids: CASSVGQPYEQYF. CDR3 DNA sequence: TGTGCCAGCAGTGTCGGACAGCCCTACGAGCAGTACTTC.

This chain joins TRBV7-9 and TRBJ1-3; 9 positions match TRBD1. Germline CDR1 reads SEHNR; CDR2 reads FQNEAQ (reference sequence). With V trimmed by 5 bases and J by 14 bases, 13 bases remained unmatched. The CDR3 length is 14 residues. The CDR3 loop is CASSPTRTGEAVYF. CDR3 bases: TGTGCCAGCAGCCCCACCCGGACAGGGGAGGCCGTATATTTT.

The chain has TRBV5-6 and TRBJ2-5; D is undetermined. The CDR3 runs to 13 residues. Trimming took 6 bases from V and 5 from J, leaving 14 bases between them. CDR1 and CDR2 from the germline V gene are SGHDT and YYEEEE. The CDR3 DNA reads as TGTGCCAGCACCAACTCACTGTCGGAGACCCAGTACTTC. Translation gives CASTNSLSETQYF.

The V call is TRBV29-1, the J call TRBJ1-2; no definite D call. V lost 7 bases to trimming and J lost 4 bases, with 16 bases between them. Germline V gene lookup returns CDR1 SQVTM and CDR2 ANQGSEA. This CDR3 has 13 amino acids. CDR3 protein: CSGRVQGAYGYTF. As DNA, the CDR3 is TGCAGCGGCCGAGTCCAAGGTGCCTATGGCTACACCTTC.

The genes are TRBV10-1 and TRBJ2-3; the match to TRBD2 covers 10 bases. Trimming cost V 8 bases and J 0 bases; bases outside gene matches: 17. Germline loops: CDR1 WNHNN, CDR2 SYGVQD (reference sequence). The CDR3 sequence is 19 residues long. The CDR3 protein is CASRLSPLAGGLSTDTQYF. DNA for the CDR3: TGCGCCAGCCGCTTAAGCCCGTTAGCGGGAGGCCTTAGCACAGATACGCAGTATTTT.

The rearrangement uses TRBV5-5 and TRBJ2-1; 7 positions match TRBD2. Looked up from germline, CDR1 is SGHKS and CDR2 is YYEKEE (reference sequence). The CDR3 totals 16 residues. The ends lost 4 bases at V and 7 bases at J; junction bases unmatched: 14. The CDR3 here is CASSPIVVEGGNEQFF. The CDR3 bases are TGTGCCAGCAGCCCGATAGTGGTCGAGGGAGGGAATGAGCAGTTCTTC.

The rearrangement joins TRBV9 to TRBJ1-2; a weak D match, TRBD1 (5 bases). The CDR3 spans 14 residues. Germline CDR1 SGDLS, CDR2 YYNGEE. Trimming stripped 2 bases from V and 4 bases from J, with 12 bases between. CDR3 nucleotides: TGTGCCAGCAGCGTGTGGGAGGGGAGCTATGGCTACACCTTC. It encodes CASSVWEGSYGYTF.

The genes are TRBV10-3 and TRBJ2-7, with D perhaps TRBD2 (5 bases). Germline V lookup: CDR1 ENHRY, CDR2 SYGVKD. V was shortened by 6 bases and J by 3 bases, with 9 bases between the two germline ends. The CDR3 has 12 amino acids. Here the CDR3 DNA reads TGTGCCATCAGGAACACTAGCTACGAGCAGTACTTC. Its translation is CAIRNTSYEQYF.

Only one count was recorded for this clone. The chain uses TRBV6-1 and TRBJ2-2; D is unclear. Germline V gene sequence: CDR1 MNHNS, CDR2 SASEGT. The CDR3 spans 12 residues. V lost 6 bases, J lost 6 bases, and 8 bases lay in between. The CDR3 DNA reads TGTGCCAGCAGCCCCTTCGCCGGGGAGCTGTTTTTT. Its translation: CASSPFAGELFF.

The V call is TRBV7-2, the J call TRBJ2-3; D gene uncertain. Trimming pared 1 base from V and 1 base from J, leaving 12 bases between. There are 16 residues in the CDR3. From germline, CDR1 is SGHTA and CDR2 FQGNSA. The DNA for the CDR3 is TGTGCCAGCAGCTTAGAGATAGCCTTAGGCACAGATACGCAGTATTTT. Amino acids: CASSLEIALGTDTQYF.

The V gene is TRBV27, the J gene TRBJ2-2; the match to TRBD1 covers 10 bases. Germline lookup yields CDR1 MNHEY and CDR2 SMNVEV (reference sequence). The CDR3 extends over 15 amino acids. Unmatched junction bases numbered 2, after V lost 2 bases and J lost 5 bases. CDR3 sequence (DNA): TGTGCCAGCAGTTTAGACAGGGGGCTTACCGGGGAGCTGTTTTTT. This encodes CASSLDRGLTGELFF.

The J gene is TRBJ2-5, the V gene TRBV5-6; 11 bases agree with TRBD1. The trim removed 3 bases at V and 6 bases at J, leaving 4 bases unmatched. This CDR3 is 14 amino acids long. CDR1 is SGHDT, CDR2 YYEEEE, per germline. The CDR3 region has the DNA TGTGCCAGCAGCTCCGGGACAGGGGGTCAGACCCAGTACTTC. Its translation is CASSSGTGGQTQYF.

This chain links TRBV6-5 with TRBJ2-7; no reliable D call. V was shortened by 0 bases and J by 6 bases, with 6 bases between the two germline ends. Germline V gene sequence: CDR1 MNHEY, CDR2 SVGAGI. This CDR3 region has 12 residues. The CDR3 region is CASSYSLGEQYF. The DNA for the CDR3 is TGTGCCAGCAGTTACTCCCTCGGCGAGCAGTACTTC.

This clone has only one observation. The genes are TRBV29-1 and TRBJ2-5; D possibly corresponds to TRBD1 (5 bases). Germline-derived CDR1 and CDR2 are SQVTM and ANQGSEA. This CDR3 region has 12 residues. The CDR3 coding sequence is TGCAACCACGTAGATATTACAGGCTCCCAGTACTTC. It codes for CNHVDITGSQYF.

J is TRBJ2-1 and V is TRBV11-2; 8 bases line up with TRBD2. Germline V gene lookup returns CDR1 SGHAT and CDR2 FQNNGV. V was clipped by 4 bases and J by 0 bases; unmatched bases: 14. This CDR3 has 19 residues. In DNA form, the CDR3 reads TGTGCCAGCAGCTACGGACTAGCTGTGGGGGGGAGCTCCTACAATGAGCAGTTCTTC. Translating it yields CASSYGLAVGGSSYNEQFF.

The chain is built from TRBV7-9 and TRBJ2-1; D gene ambiguous. Trimming removed 8 bases at V and 7 bases at J, with 12 bases between. Germline CDR1 reads SEHNR; CDR2 reads FQNEAQ (reference sequence). This CDR3 has 12 amino acids. The CDR3: CASRDGRNEQFF. CDR3 sequence (DNA): TGTGCCAGCCGCGATGGTAGGAATGAGCAGTTCTTC.

The chain carries TRBV5-4 and TRBJ2-3; tentatively, D is TRBD1 (6 bases). Trimming removed 0 bases at V and 3 bases at J, with 14 bases between. The CDR3 extends over 16 amino acids. Per germline, CDR1 SGHNT and CDR2 YYREEE (reference sequence). CDR3 sequence (DNA): TGTGCCAGCAGCTTGGGGGGGCTAGTAAGTACAGATACGCAGTATTTT. This gives the protein CASSLGGLVSTDTQYF. The full variable domain, rest sourced from reference TRBV5-4 and TRBJ2-3, is ETGVTQSPTHLIKTRGQQVTLRCSSQSGHNTVSWYQQALGQGPQFIFQYYREEENGRGNFPPRFSGLQFPNYSSELNVNALELDDSALYLCASSLGGLVSTDTQYFGPGTRLTVL.

The V and J genes are TRBV27 and TRBJ2-3; 9 nucleotides align to TRBD2. V was pared by 3 bases and J by 0 bases, with 7 bases of the junction left unmatched. The germline gives CDR1 MNHEY, CDR2 SMNVEV (reference sequence). This CDR3 contains 17 residues. For the CDR3, the DNA is TGTGCCAGCAGTTTTGATAGCGGGAGAACGAGCACAGATACGCAGTATTTT. Translated: CASSFDSGRTSTDTQYF.

This clone occurred once. This chain uses TRBV27 with TRBJ2-3, with no clear D. V shed 7 bases and J shed 0 bases, with 14 bases lying between them. From germline, CDR1 is MNHEY and CDR2 SMNVEV (reference sequence). This CDR3 is 15 amino acids long. The CDR3 DNA reads TGTGCCAGCAAAACCTCCCGGGCTAGCACAGATACGCAGTATTTT. Translated: CASKTSRASTDTQYF.

The rearrangement uses TRBV5-1 and TRBJ2-3, with 7 bases that match TRBD2. The CDR3 sequence is 16 residues long. V gave up 0 bases and J gave up 3 bases; unmatched junction bases: 7. The germline V gene encodes CDR1 SGHRS and CDR2 YFSETQ. Here the CDR3 DNA reads TGCGCCAGCAGCTTGGCAACAAGCGGGAAAACAGATACGCAGTATTTT. This sequence encodes CASSLATSGKTDTQYF. Full variable domain (missing parts from reference TRBV5-1 and TRBJ2-3): KAGVTQTPRYLIKTRGQQVTLSCSPISGHRSVSWYQQTPGQGLQFLFEYFSETQRNKGNFPGRFSGRQFSNSRSEMNVSTLELGDSALYLCASSLATSGKTDTQYFGPGTRLTVL.

The DNA of the CDR3 is TGTGCCAGCAGCGAAGGACAGGGGGCTACCTACGAGCAGTACTTC. It is translated as CASSEGQGATYEQYF. The rearrangement uses TRBV5-6 and TRBJ2-7, with 11 positions matching TRBD1. CDR1 SGHDT and CDR2 YYEEEE come from the germline V gene. CDR3 length: 15 amino acids. Trimming cost V 4 bases and J 2 bases; bases outside gene matches: 5.

The V call is TRBV27, the J call TRBJ2-5, with D perhaps TRBD1 or TRBD2 (6 bases each). V was cut by 2 bases and J by 4 bases, with 17 bases left in between. Germline CDR1 and CDR2: MNHEY and SMNVEV (reference sequence). This CDR3 is 16 amino acids long. The CDR3 nucleotides read TGTGCCAGCAGTTTAAGTTTTAGCGGCAGGGGAGAGACCCAGTACTTC. Its protein is CASSLSFSGRGETQYF.